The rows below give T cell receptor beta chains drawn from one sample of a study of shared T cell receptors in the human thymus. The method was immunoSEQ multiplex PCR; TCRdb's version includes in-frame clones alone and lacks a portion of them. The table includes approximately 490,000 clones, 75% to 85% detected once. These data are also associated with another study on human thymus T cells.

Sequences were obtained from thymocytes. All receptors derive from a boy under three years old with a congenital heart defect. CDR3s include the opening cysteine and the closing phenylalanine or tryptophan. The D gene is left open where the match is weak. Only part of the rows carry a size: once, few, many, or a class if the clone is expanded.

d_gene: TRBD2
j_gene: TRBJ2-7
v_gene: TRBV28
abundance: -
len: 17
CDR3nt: TGTGCCAGCAGTTTGCGATCTAGCGGGAGCCCTCCCTACGAGCAGTACTTC
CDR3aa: CASSLRSSGSPPYEQYF

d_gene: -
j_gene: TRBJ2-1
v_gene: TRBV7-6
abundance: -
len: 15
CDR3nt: TGTGCCGGAACCCACCTGGGGGGATCATACAATGAGCAGTTCTTC
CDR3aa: CAGTHLGGSYNEQFF

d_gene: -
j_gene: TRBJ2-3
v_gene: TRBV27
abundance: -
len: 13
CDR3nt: TGTGCCAGCAGTTTGGGAGGACCTCATACGCAGTATTTT
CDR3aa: CASSLGGPHTQYF

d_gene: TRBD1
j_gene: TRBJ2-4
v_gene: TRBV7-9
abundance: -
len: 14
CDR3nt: TGTGCCAGCAGCTTAACAGGGGGCGCGGACATTCAGTACTTC
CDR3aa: CASSLTGGADIQYF

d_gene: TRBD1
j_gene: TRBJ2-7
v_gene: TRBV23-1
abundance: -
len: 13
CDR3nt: TGCGCCAGCAGTCAATTCCCCGGACAGGCAGTGTACTTC
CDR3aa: CASSQFPGQAVYF

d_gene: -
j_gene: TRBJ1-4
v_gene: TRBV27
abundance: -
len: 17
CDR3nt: TGTGCCAGCAGTTTATCAGTGGCAGGTGGCCTTAATGAAAAACTGTTTTTT
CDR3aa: CASSLSVAGGLNEKLFF

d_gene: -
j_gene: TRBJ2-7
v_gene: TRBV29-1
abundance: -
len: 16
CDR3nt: TGCAGCGCATCGGGACAAGCGTCACTAGAAGATTACGAGCAGTACTTC
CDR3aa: CSASGQASLEDYEQYF

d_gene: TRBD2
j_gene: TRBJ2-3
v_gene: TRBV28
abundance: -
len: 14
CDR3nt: TGTGCCAGCAGTTTAGAGGAGCTAGCGGGAGAGTGGTATTTT
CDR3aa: CASSLEELAGEWYF

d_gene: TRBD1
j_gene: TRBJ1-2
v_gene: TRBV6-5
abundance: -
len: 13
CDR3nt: TGTGCCAGCAGCACGGACAGGGCCCGGGGCTACACCTTC
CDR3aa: CASSTDRARGYTF

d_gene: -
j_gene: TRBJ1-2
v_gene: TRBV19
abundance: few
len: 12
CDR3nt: TGTGCCAGTAGTATGAACAGGGACGGCTACACCTTC
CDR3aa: CASSMNRDGYTF

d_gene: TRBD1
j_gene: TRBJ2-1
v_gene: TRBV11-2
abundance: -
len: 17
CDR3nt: TGTGCCAGCAGCTTAGTACCGCCGGGACAGGGGCACAATGAGCAGTTCTTC
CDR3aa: CASSLVPPGQGHNEQFF

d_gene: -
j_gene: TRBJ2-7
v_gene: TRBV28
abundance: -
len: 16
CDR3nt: TGTGCCAGCAGTTGCGCTCTAGCGAATAGCTCCTACGAGCAGTACTTC
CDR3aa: CASSCALANSSYEQYF

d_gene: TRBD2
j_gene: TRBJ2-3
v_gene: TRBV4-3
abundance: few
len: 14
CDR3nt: TGCGCCAGCAGCCAAGAAACGGGGGGATATACGCAGTATTTT
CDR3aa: CASSQETGGYTQYF

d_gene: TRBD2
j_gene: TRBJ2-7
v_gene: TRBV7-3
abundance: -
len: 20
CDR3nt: TGTGCCAGCAGCTTGGGACTAGCGGGAGGAATTACCTTAAGCTCCTACGAGCAGTACTTC
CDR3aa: CASSLGLAGGITLSSYEQYF

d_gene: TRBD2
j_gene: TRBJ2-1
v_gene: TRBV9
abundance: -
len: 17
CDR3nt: TGTGCCAGCAGCGTGGAATCGCGATTAGCGGGCACCAATGAGCAGTTCTTC
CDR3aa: CASSVESRLAGTNEQFF

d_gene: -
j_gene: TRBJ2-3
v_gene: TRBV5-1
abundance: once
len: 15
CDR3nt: TGCGCCAGCAGCCGCAGGGGATTGGAGACAGATACGCAGTATTTT
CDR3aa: CASSRRGLETDTQYF

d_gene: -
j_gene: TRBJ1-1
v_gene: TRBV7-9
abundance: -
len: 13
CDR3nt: TGTGCCAGCGGGCGCGGGGAAAACACTGAAGCTTTCTTT
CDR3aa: CASGRGENTEAFF

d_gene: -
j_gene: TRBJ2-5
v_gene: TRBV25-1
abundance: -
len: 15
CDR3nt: TGTGCCAGCAGTGAAGTTATGGGGCACCAAGAGACCCAGTACTTC
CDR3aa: CASSEVMGHQETQYF

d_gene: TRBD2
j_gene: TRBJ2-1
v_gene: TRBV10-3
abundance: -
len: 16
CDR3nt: TGTGCCATCAGATTTACGGGGACTAGCGGGTTGAATGAGCAGTTCTTC
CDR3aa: CAIRFTGTSGLNEQFF

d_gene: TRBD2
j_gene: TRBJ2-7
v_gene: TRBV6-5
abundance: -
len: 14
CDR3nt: TGTGCCAGCAGTTACAGGTGGGGGGGGTACGAGCAGTACTTC
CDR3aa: CASSYRWGGYEQYF

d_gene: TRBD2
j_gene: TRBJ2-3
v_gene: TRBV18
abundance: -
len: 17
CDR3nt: TGTGCCAGCTCACTCACGGCCCCGGGAGGGCCGATAGATACGCAGTATTTT
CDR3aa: CASSLTAPGGPIDTQYF

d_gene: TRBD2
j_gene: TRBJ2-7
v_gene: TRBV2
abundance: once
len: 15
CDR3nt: TGTGCCAGCAGTGGAACTAGCGGGGTCTCCTACGAGCAGTACTTC
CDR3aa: CASSGTSGVSYEQYF

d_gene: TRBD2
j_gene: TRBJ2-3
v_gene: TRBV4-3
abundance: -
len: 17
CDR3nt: TGCGCCAGCAGCCAAGAACGGGGGGGAGATGGGCAACTATGGCAGTATTTT
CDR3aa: CASSQERGGDGQLWQYF

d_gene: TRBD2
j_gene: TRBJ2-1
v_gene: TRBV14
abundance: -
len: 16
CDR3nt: TGTGCCAGCAGCCAAACCCAGCGGGGGCAATACAATGAGCAGTTCTTC
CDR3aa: CASSQTQRGQYNEQFF

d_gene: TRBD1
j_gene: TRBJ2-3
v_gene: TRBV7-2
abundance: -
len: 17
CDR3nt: TGTGCCAGCAGCTTAGTAGGGACAGGGCTACTCACAGATACGCAGTATTTT
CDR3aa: CASSLVGTGLLTDTQYF

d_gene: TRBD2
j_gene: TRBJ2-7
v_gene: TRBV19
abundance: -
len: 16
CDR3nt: TGTGCCAGTAGTACTCGTCCTAGCGGGAGTCGTTACGAGCAGTACTTC
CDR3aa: CASSTRPSGSRYEQYF

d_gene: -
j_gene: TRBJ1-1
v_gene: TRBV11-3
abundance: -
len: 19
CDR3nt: TGTGCCAGCAGCCCCCCATACGTACAGGCCCTCAGCCTGAACACTGAAGCTTTCTTT
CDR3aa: CASSPPYVQALSLNTEAFF

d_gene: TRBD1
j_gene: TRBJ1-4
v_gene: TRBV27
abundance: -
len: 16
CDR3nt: TGTGCCAGCAGTCTCCCCTCGACAGGGAAGATCGAAAAACTGTTTTTT
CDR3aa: CASSLPSTGKIEKLFF

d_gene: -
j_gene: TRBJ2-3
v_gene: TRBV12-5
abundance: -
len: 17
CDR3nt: TGTGCTAGTGGTTTAGCCGCGGCGGGCCCTAGCACAGATACGCAGTATTTT
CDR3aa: CASGLAAAGPSTDTQYF

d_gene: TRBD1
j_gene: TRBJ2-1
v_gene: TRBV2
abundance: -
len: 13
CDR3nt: TGTGCCGGCCGGGACAGGGGTAAATCAGAGCAGTTCTTC
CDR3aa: CAGRDRGKSEQFF

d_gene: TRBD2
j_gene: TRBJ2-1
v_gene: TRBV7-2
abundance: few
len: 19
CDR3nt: TGTGCCAGCAGCTTAGTGATGGGGCGGGAGCGGAGCTCCTACAATGAGCAGTTCTTC
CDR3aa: CASSLVMGRERSSYNEQFF

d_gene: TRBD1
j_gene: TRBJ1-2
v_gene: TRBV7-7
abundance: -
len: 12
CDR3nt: TGTGCTAGCAGCTTACAGGGGAGCGGCTACACCTTC
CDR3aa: CASSLQGSGYTF

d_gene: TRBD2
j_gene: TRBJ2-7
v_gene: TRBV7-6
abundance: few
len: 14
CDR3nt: TGTGCCAGCAGCCGGGGACTAGAATGGTACGAGCAGTACTTC
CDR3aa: CASSRGLEWYEQYF

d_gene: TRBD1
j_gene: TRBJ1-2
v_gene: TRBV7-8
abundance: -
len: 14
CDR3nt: TGTGCCAGCAGCCCCCGACAGGGATTCTATGGCTACACCTTC
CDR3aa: CASSPRQGFYGYTF

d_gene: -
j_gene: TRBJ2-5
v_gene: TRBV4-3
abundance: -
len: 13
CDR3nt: TGCGCCAGCAGTCAGGGCGTCGGGGAGACCCAGTACTTC
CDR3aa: CASSQGVGETQYF

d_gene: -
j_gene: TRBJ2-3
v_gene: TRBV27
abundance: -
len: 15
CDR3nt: TGTGCCAGCAGTTCAACGGTTGCTAACACAGATACGCAGTATTTT
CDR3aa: CASSSTVANTDTQYF

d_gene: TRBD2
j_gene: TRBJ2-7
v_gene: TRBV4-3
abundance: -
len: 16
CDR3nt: TGCGCCAGCAGCCAAGCGAGAGCGGGAGGGCCGGTAGAGCAGTACTTC
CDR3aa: CASSQARAGGPVEQYF

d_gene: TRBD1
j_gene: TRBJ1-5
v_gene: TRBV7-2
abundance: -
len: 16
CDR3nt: TGTGCCAGCAGCTCATCAGGGGGGACGGGGAATCAGCCCCAGCATTTT
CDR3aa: CASSSSGGTGNQPQHF

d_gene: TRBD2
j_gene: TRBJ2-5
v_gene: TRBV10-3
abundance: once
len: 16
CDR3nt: TGTGCCATCAGTGAGTCGACGGGGGGACACCAAGAGACCCAGTACTTC
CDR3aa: CAISESTGGHQETQYF

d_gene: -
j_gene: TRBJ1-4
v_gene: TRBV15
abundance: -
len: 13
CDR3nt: TGTGCCACCAGCCCCCCTCGGGGGGAAAAACTGTTTTTT
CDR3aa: CATSPPRGEKLFF

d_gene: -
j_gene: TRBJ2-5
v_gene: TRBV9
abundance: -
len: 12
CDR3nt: TGTGCCAGCAGCGGAGGCTACGAGACCCAGTACTTC
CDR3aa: CASSGGYETQYF

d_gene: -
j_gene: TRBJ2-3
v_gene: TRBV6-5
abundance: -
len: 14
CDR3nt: TGTGCCAGCAGTTACTCGAGGGGCACAGATACGCAGTATTTT
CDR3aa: CASSYSRGTDTQYF

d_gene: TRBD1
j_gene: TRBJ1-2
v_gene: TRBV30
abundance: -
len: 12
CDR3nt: TGTGCCTGGAGCCCAGGGGGTTATGGCTACACCTTC
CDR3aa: CAWSPGGYGYTF

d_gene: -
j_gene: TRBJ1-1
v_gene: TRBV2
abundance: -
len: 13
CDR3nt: TGTGCCAGCAGTGTGGCAGGGGACACTGAAGCTTTCTTT
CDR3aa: CASSVAGDTEAFF

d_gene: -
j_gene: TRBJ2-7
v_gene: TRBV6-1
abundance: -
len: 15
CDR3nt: TGTGCCAGCAGTACCCGGACAACCTCGGTCTACGAGCAGTACTTC
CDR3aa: CASSTRTTSVYEQYF

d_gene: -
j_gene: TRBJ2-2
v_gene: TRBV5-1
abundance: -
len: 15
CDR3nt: TGCGCCAGCAGCGCCGGAGGGGAGAACACCGGGGAGCTGTTTTTT
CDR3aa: CASSAGGENTGELFF

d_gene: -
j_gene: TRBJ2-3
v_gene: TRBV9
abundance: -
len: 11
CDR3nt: TGTGCCAGCAGCGCGGGAGATACGCAGTATTTT
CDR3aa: CASSAGDTQYF

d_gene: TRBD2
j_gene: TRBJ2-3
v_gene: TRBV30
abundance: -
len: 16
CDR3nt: TGTGCCTGGAGCCCCCCGGGGGGAGGGGCGACAGATACGCAGTATTTT
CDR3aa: CAWSPPGGGATDTQYF

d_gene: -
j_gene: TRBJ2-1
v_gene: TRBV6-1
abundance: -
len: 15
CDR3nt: TGTGCCAGCAGGTCCGGGTATCACTCCTACAATGAGCAGTTCTTC
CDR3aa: CASRSGYHSYNEQFF

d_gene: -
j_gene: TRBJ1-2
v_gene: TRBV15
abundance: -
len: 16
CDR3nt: TGTGCCACCAGCAGAGACCCGGGAGCAAGGACTTATGGCTACACCTTC
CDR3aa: CATSRDPGARTYGYTF

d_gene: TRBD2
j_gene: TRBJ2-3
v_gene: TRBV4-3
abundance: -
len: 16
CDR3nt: TGCGCCAGCAGCCAAGTAAGGCGGGAGTGGGCAGATACGCAGTATTTT
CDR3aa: CASSQVRREWADTQYF

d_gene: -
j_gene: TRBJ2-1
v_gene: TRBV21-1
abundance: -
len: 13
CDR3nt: TGTGCCAGCGCGGCACACCACGGCTGGGAGCAGTTCTTC
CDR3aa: CASAAHHGWEQFF

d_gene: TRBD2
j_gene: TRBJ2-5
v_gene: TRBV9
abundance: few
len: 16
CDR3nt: TGTGCCAGCAGCGTTATCATAGCGGGCGACCAAGAGACCCAGTACTTC
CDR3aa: CASSVIIAGDQETQYF

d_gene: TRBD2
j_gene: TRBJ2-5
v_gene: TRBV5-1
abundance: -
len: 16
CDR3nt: TGCGCCAGCAGCAGATCCGGGACTACCTCAAAAGAGACCCAGTACTTC
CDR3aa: CASSRSGTTSKETQYF

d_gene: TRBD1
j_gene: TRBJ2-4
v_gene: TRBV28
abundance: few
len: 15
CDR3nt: TGTGCCAGCAGCTCCCGGGACAGGGCCAAAAACATTCAGTACTTC
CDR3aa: CASSSRDRAKNIQYF

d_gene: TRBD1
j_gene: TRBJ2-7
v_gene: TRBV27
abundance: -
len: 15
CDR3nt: TGTGCCAGCAGTTACAGGGGGCAGAGCTCCTACGAGCAGTACTTC
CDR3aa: CASSYRGQSSYEQYF

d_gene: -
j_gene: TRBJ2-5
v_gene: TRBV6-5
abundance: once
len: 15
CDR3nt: TGTGCCAGCAGTTTCGACAGGACCGAAGGAACGACCCAGTACTTC
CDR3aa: CASSFDRTEGTTQYF

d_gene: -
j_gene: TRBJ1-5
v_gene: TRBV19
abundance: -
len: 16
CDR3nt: TGTGCCAGTAGTATAGATGGGCAGGTTCAAAGAAAGCCCCAGCATTTT
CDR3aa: CASSIDGQVQRKPQHF

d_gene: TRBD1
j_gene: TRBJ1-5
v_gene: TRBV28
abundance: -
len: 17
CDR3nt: TGTGCCAGCATCCTGAACCGCCGGGACAGGGGATGGGAGCCCCAGCATTTT
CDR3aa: CASILNRRDRGWEPQHF

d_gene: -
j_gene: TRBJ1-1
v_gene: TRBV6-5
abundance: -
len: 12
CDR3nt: TGTGCCAGCATTCAGGGTGGAACTGAAGCTTTCTTT
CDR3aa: CASIQGGTEAFF